The 6 T cell receptor beta chains reported below all come from one sample, sequenced in a study of blood T cell repertoires in COVID-19 (TCRdb year 2020). The library was produced with the immunoSEQ multiplex PCR assay. In TCRdb, the immuneACCESS table is reduced to in-frame sequences with V and J assigned. These tables do not hold every clone; where another copy was compared, an unresolved V gene accounts for under half, and the others remain unexplained. For this sample the table gives 250,000 to 300,000 clones, of which around 90% were detected only once. The ten largest clones add up to roughly 2% of the sample. Sequenced: peripheral blood. These receptors were collected from a woman aged 50 to 60 who had recovered from COVID-19.

The V gene is TRBV18, the J gene TRBJ1-1; maybe TRBD1 (5 bases). The germline CDR1 and CDR2 sequences are KGHSH and LQKENI. CDR3 size: 15 residues. V was trimmed by 1 base and J by 3 bases, leaving 12 bases between them. The CDR3 DNA is TGTGCCAGCTCACCACTCCCCGGGGGATACACTGAAGCTTTCTTT. Translation: CASSPLPGGYTEAFF.

The rearrangement uses TRBV19 and TRBJ1-2; 12 bases align to TRBD1. The V gene's germline CDR1 is LNHDA and CDR2 SQIVND (reference sequence). This CDR3 region has 14 residues. Trimming cost V 3 bases and J 13 bases; bases outside gene matches: 9. CDR3 in DNA: TGTGCCAGTAGTATTACCGGGACAGGGGGCTCTACCACCTTC. Translating it yields CASSITGTGGSTTF.

This chain joins TRBV30 and TRBJ1-5; 10 positions match TRBD1. Germline V CDR1 and CDR2: GTSNPN, SVGIG (reference sequence). This CDR3 comprises 16 residues. V lost 0 bases and J lost 2; bases outside the gene matches: 4. CDR3 DNA sequence: TGTGCCTGGAGTGTGGGGACAGGGGTGGGCAATCAGCCCCAGCATTTT. It codes for CAWSVGTGVGNQPQHF.

V usage is TRBV7-8 and J usage is TRBJ1-2; 7 bases align to TRBD1. V shed 5 bases and J 8 bases; nucleotides not matched to a gene: 5. Germline assignment: CDR1 SGHVS and CDR2 FQNEAQ. CDR3 length: 12 residues. CDR3 sequence (DNA): TGTGCCAGCAGCCCAGGGGGTGGAGGCTACACCTTC. Its protein product is CASSPGGGGYTF.

V and J are TRBV9 and TRBJ2-1; D call uncertain. Trimming shortened V by 3 bases and J by 2 bases, and 15 bases separated the two germline ends. CDR3 size: 16 residues. Looked up from germline, CDR1 is SGDLS and CDR2 is YYNGEE. The chain's CDR3 is CASSALDSAPYNEQFF. The CDR3 nucleotides read TGTGCCAGCAGCGCCTTAGACTCTGCCCCCTACAATGAGCAGTTCTTC. Filled out from reference TRBV9 and TRBJ2-1, the complete variable domain reads DSGVTQTPKHLITATGQRVTLRCSPRSGDLSVYWYQQSLDQGLQFLIQYYNGEERAKGNILERFSAQQFPDLHSELNLSSLELGDSALYFCASSALDSAPYNEQFFGPGTRLTVL.

J is TRBJ2-3 and V is TRBV9; D might be TRBD1 (6 bases). V gave up 2 bases and J gave up 1 base, with 11 bases separating them. This CDR3 has 15 residues. Germline V gives CDR1 SGDLS, CDR2 YYNGEE. The CDR3 sequence: CASSVAPGGTDTQYF. The CDR3 DNA sequence: TGTGCCAGCAGCGTGGCGCCAGGGGGCACAGATACGCAGTATTTT. Based on the CDR3 plus reference TRBV9 and TRBJ2-3, the full variable domain is DSGVTQTPKHLITATGQRVTLRCSPRSGDLSVYWYQQSLDQGLQFLIQYYNGEERAKGNILERFSAQQFPDLHSELNLSSLELGDSALYFCASSVAPGGTDTQYFGPGTRLTVL.